Listed below are T cell receptor beta chains from one sample, sequenced in a study of T-cell reconstitution after alpha-beta-depleted transplantation in children. TCRdb independently ran MiXCR on the PCR reads; one entry per CDR3 protein. The sample includes about 830,000 distinct CDR3 sequences, roughly 15% of them seen just once. Sequences were derived from PBMCs, mostly from graft donor cells, sampled 360 days after TCRalphabeta/CD19-depleted stem cell transplant. The receptors shown here come from a male patient between 10 and 17 years old who had a stem cell transplant for acute lymphoblastic leukemia, so the T cells may come from the graft donor. Both conserved end residues are part of each CDR3. D genes are given only for firm matches. The size field is filled for only some rows; it gives once, few, many or a size class.

abundance	v_gene	j_gene	d_gene	CDR3nt	CDR3aa
few	TRBV24-1	TRBJ2-7	.	TGTGCCACCAGTGACTCCTTCACGGCCGGGACTGCTTCCTACGAGCAGTACTTC	CATSDSFTAGTASYEQYF
many	TRBV6-2/TRBV6-3	TRBJ2-7	.	TGTGCCAGCAGTTACCCGACAGGTTCCTACGAGCAGTACTTC	CASSYPTGSYEQYF
few	TRBV7-9	TRBJ2-3	TRBD2	TGTGCCAGCAGCTCCCAGCGGGGATTCACAGATACGCAGTATTTT	CASSSQRGFTDTQYF
.	TRBV29-1	TRBJ2-7	TRBD1	TGCAGCGGAAAGACAGGGTCCTACGAGCAGTACTTC	CSGKTGSYEQYF
.	TRBV4-2	TRBJ2-7	.	TGTGCCAGCAGTCCCAAATGGAAGGGGAGCAGCGAGCAGTACTTC	CASSPKWKGSSEQYF
few	TRBV20-1	TRBJ1-1	.	TGCAGTGCTAGGGGGGCCATGAACACTGAAGCTTTCTTT	CSARGAMNTEAFF
few	TRBV7-8	TRBJ2-2	.	TGTGCCAGCAGGGCGACCGGGACTGACACCGGGGAGCTGTTTTTT	CASRATGTDTGELFF
few	TRBV5-1	TRBJ2-5	TRBD1	TGCGCCAGCAGCCGGACAGGGGGCACCCAAGAGACCCAGTACTTC	CASSRTGGTQETQYF
few	TRBV2	TRBJ1-1	TRBD1	TGTGCCAGCAGAGAATGGGGACAGGGGGCGGGAGACACTGAAGCTTTCTTT	CASREWGQGAGDTEAFF
many	TRBV5-1	TRBJ2-7	.	TGCGCCAGCAGCTCCTTACTAGCAACCGAGCAGTACTTC	CASSSLLATEQYF
few	TRBV5-5	TRBJ2-7	.	TGTGCCGGTGCAAGGGACGCAAGAGCCTACGAGCAGTACTTC	CAGARDARAYEQYF
few	TRBV4-2	TRBJ2-1	.	TGTGCCAGCAGCCAAAGGACCCCTGAGCAGTTCTTC	CASSQRTPEQFF
few	TRBV11-2	TRBJ1-5	.	TGTGCCAGCAGCTTAGATAACCTGCCTACAGGCAATCAGCCCCAGCATTTT	CASSLDNLPTGNQPQHF
few	TRBV7-3	TRBJ2-5	TRBD1	TGTGCCAGCTCACTGACCGGGACAGGGGGCGAAGAGACCCAGTACTTC	CASSLTGTGGEETQYF
few	TRBV10-1	TRBJ2-3	TRBD2	TGCGCCAGCAGGTCTTCAGCGGGAGGGCCGAAGGGAGATACGCAGTATTTT	CASRSSAGGPKGDTQYF
.	TRBV19	TRBJ1-2	TRBD1	TGTGCCAGTAGTATGGACGTGGCAGGGGGCTCCGGGGGCTACACCTTC	CASSMDVAGGSGGYTF
few	TRBV5-1	TRBJ2-7	TRBD2	TGCGCCAGCAGCTTCTTAGCGGGAGGAGAGGTGGCCTACGAGCAGTACTTC	CASSFLAGGEVAYEQYF
few	TRBV2	TRBJ2-7	TRBD1	TGTGCCAGCAGGGAGATCCCGGGACAGGGGATCTTCGAGCAGTACTTC	CASREIPGQGIFEQYF
.	TRBV7-9	TRBJ2-1	TRBD1	TGTGCCAGCAGCTTAGACAGGGGCGAAAGGCAGTTCTTC	CASSLDRGERQFF
few	TRBV12-5	TRBJ2-7	TRBD2	TGTGCTAGTGGTTCTCTAGCGGGAGGGAACGAGCAGTACTTC	CASGSLAGGNEQYF
.	TRBV5-1	TRBJ2-7	.	TGCGCCAGCAGCTTTGAGTTTGAGGACTACGAGCAGTACTTC	CASSFEFEDYEQYF
.	TRBV9	TRBJ2-3	TRBD2	TGTGCCAGCAGCGTAGGACTAGCGCCGATCTCGGATACGCAGTATTTT	CASSVGLAPISDTQYF
few	TRBV10-3	TRBJ2-7	TRBD2	TGTGCCATCAGTAGTCCCAGAAGTGGCGGGAGGGCCCCCTACGAGCAGTACTTC	CAISSPRSGGRAPYEQYF